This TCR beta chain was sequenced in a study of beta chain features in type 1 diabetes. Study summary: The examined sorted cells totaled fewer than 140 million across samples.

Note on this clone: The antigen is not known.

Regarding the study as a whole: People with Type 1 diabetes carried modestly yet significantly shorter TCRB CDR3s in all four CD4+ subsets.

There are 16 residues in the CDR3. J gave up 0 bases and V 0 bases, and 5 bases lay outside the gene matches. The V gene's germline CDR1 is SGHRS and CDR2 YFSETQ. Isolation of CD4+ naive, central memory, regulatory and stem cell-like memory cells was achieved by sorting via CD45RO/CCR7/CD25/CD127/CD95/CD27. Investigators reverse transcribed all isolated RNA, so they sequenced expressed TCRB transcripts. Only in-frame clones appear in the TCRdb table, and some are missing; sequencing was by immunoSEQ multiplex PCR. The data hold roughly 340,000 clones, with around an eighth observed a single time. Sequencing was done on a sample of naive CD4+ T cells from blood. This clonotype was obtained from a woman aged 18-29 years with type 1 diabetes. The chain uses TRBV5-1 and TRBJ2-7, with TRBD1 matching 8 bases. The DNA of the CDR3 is TGCGCCAGCAGCTTGGTAGGGGACAGGAACTCCTACGAGCAGTACTTC. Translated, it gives CASSLVGDRNSYEQYF.